Following are 28 T cell receptor beta chains from one sample sequenced in a study of shared clonotypes between healthy human individuals. Data came from immunoSEQ multiplex PCR; TCRdb stores just in-frame clones and leaves some out. This sample yields roughly 2.2 million clones, of which about nine tenths are seen a single time; 0.37% belongs to the top ten. Sequenced material: naive CD4+ T cells from PBMCs. As to subset: CD45RA+ positively selected. These receptors originate from a young man in good health. Some clones in this sample may be carry-over from other donors' samples.

In this sample, this clone turned up once. The chain uses TRBV19 and TRBJ1-3, with D unclear. CDR3 size: 15 residues. Per germline, CDR1 LNHDA and CDR2 SQIVND (reference sequence). Trimming cost V 4 bases and J 0 bases, with 10 bases left between them. CDR3 protein: CASSTQKVSGNTIYF. In nucleotides, the CDR3 is TGTGCCAGTAGTACTCAGAAGGTCTCTGGAAACACCATATATTTT.

The J gene is TRBJ1-5, the V gene TRBV5-5, with no clear D. Germline lookup yields CDR1 SGHKS and CDR2 YYEKEE (reference sequence). The germline V and J ends were trimmed by 0 bases and 6 bases, with 13 bases remaining between them. The CDR3 loop spans 15 amino acids. The CDR3 reads CASSLEAGSAQPQHF. Here the CDR3 DNA reads TGTGCCAGCAGCTTGGAGGCCGGGAGTGCTCAGCCCCAGCATTTT. Filled out from reference TRBV5-5 and TRBJ1-5, the complete variable domain reads DAGVTQSPTHLIKTRGQQVTLRCSPISGHKSVSWYQQVLGQGPQFIFQYYEKEERGRGNFPDRFSARQFPNYSSELNVNALLLGDSALYLCASSLEAGSAQPQHFGDGTRLSIL.

CDR3 DNA: TGTGCCAGCTCATTAACGACAGGGACTCGAGAGACCCAGTACTTC. Protein product: CASSLTTGTRETQYF. The genes are TRBV18 and TRBJ2-5, with TRBD1 as a possible D gene (7 bases). The CDR3 has 15 residues. In germline, CDR1 is KGHSH, CDR2 LQKENI. Trimming pared 5 bases from V and 4 bases from J, leaving 17 bases between.

This clone has a handful of counts. The sample has other DNA sequences that encode this CDR3 too. The chain employs TRBV5-1 and TRBJ1-1; no clear D gene. This CDR3 is 13 amino acids long. Germline V gene sequence: CDR1 SGHRS, CDR2 YFSETQ. V lost 0 bases and J lost 3, with 6 bases in between. DNA of the CDR3: TGCGCCAGCAGCTTGGTCGGGGACACTGAAGCTTTCTTT. Protein: CASSLVGDTEAFF.

CDR3 DNA sequence: TGTGCCAGCTCTCATTCCTCGGGCGACTACGAGCAGTACTTC. This encodes CASSHSSGDYEQYF. The chain joins TRBV18 to TRBJ2-7; D remains ambiguous. CDR3 size: 14 residues. V lost 6 bases, J lost 3 bases, and 15 bases lay in between. Germline V CDR1 and CDR2: KGHSH, LQKENI.

V and J are TRBV9 and TRBJ2-7; D gene uncertain. V was trimmed by 0 bases and J by 6 bases, leaving 13 bases between them. The CDR3 runs 14 residues. Germline-derived CDR1 and CDR2 are SGDLS and YYNGEE. The CDR3 DNA sequence: TGTGCCAGCAGCGTAGCCTTCGTGTCTGGCGAGCAGTACTTC. It translates to CASSVAFVSGEQYF.

Note on this clone: Distinct nucleotide sequences in the sample also encode this CDR3. V and J are TRBV19 and TRBJ2-2, with D hard to call. V lost 1 base and J 1 base, leaving 7 bases between the germline ends. Germline lookup yields CDR1 LNHDA and CDR2 SQIVND (reference sequence). The length of the CDR3 is 15 residues. The CDR3, as DNA: TGTGCCAGTAGTATAGGCGGAAGGAACACCGGGGAGCTGTTTTTT. It codes for CASSIGGRNTGELFF.

The V call is TRBV29-1, the J call TRBJ2-5; 9 nucleotides line up with TRBD1. The end of the DNA aligns better with TRBJ2-7, so the J call may be wrong. The CDR3 runs 13 residues. Germline CDR1 reads SQVTM; CDR2 reads ANQGSEA. CDR3 coding DNA: TGCAGCGTTGCCCGGGACAGGGACCACGAGCAGTACTTC. This sequence encodes CSVARDRDHEQYF.

V usage is TRBV19 and J usage is TRBJ2-1; no clear D gene. Germline V gene sequence: CDR1 LNHDA, CDR2 SQIVND (reference sequence). Deletions cut 3 bases from V and 5 bases from J, with 5 bases between. There are 12 residues in the CDR3. CDR3 region: CASSIEDNEQFF. CDR3 nucleotides: TGTGCCAGTAGTATCGAAGACAATGAGCAGTTCTTC.

As DNA, the CDR3 is TGTGCCAGCAGCCCTACCCTGGGGACCGGGGAGCTGTTTTTT. Residues: CASSPTLGTGELFF. The rearrangement uses TRBV28 and TRBJ2-2; D gene uncertain. The CDR3 has 14 amino acids. Germline V gene sequence: CDR1 MDHEN, CDR2 SYDVKM. V was cut by 6 bases and J by 5 bases, with 13 bases left in between.

The chain combines TRBV9 with TRBJ2-2, with D possibly TRBD1 on 5 matching bases. Per germline, CDR1 SGDLS and CDR2 YYNGEE. The V gene lost 0 bases and the J gene lost 3 bases, with 9 bases spanning the gap. This CDR3 has 15 residues. CDR3 nucleotide sequence: TGTGCCAGCAGCGTAGCCCTAGGGGACACCGGGGAGCTGTTTTTT. Translated: CASSVALGDTGELFF.

The chain couples TRBV6-1 to TRBJ1-3; weak D call: TRBD1 (5 bases). With 6 bases removed from V and 0 bases from J, the gap between germline ends came to 6 bases. Germline V gene lookup returns CDR1 MNHNS and CDR2 SASEGT. The CDR3 sequence is 13 residues long. The CDR3 here is CASRGDSGNTIYF. The CDR3 DNA is TGTGCCAGCAGGGGGGACTCTGGAAACACCATATATTTT.

CDR3 nucleotides: TGTGCCAGCAGTTATGAGAGCGGGAAGGCCTACGAGCAGTACTTC. Translated, it gives CASSYESGKAYEQYF. This chain uses TRBV6-6 with TRBJ2-7, with 7 positions matching TRBD2. This CDR3 contains 15 residues. J was trimmed by 2 bases and V by 3 bases; bases with no gene match: 7. CDR1 and CDR2 (germline): MNHNY, SVGAGI (reference sequence).

V gene TRBV15 combines with J gene TRBJ2-3; D is possibly TRBD2 (6 bases). Germline V gene sequence: CDR1 LNHNV, CDR2 YYDKDF (reference sequence). The germline V and J ends were trimmed by 7 bases and 0 bases, with 8 bases remaining between them. The CDR3 spans 13 residues. CDR3 protein: CATKEGSTDTQYF. The CDR3 DNA reads as TGTGCCACCAAGGAGGGGAGCACAGATACGCAGTATTTT. The whole variable domain, remainder taken from reference TRBV15 and TRBJ2-3, is DAMVIQNPRYQVTQFGKPVTLSCSQTLNHNVMYWYQQKSSQAPKLLFHYYDKDFNNEADTPDNFQSRRPNTSFCFLDIRSPGLGDTAMYLCATKEGSTDTQYFGPGTRLTVL.

To note about this clone: This CDR3 is also generated by other DNA sequences in the sample. V gene TRBV28 combines with J gene TRBJ1-1, with TRBD1 matching over 10 bases. The CDR3 length is 15 residues. Germline CDR1 and CDR2: MDHEN and SYDVKM. V lost 5 bases, J lost 3 bases, and 6 bases stayed unmatched. In nucleotides, the CDR3 is TGTGCCAGCAGTCTTTGGACAGGGGGAGACACTGAAGCTTTCTTT. It yields the protein CASSLWTGGDTEAFF.

The chain has TRBV6-5 and TRBJ2-7, with D possibly TRBD2 on 6 matching bases. The CDR3 length is 15 residues. The germline gives CDR1 MNHEY, CDR2 SVGAGI. V lost 5 bases to trimming and J lost 5 bases, with 19 bases between them. CDR3 nucleotide sequence: TGTGCCAGCAGTACCTCGGGACTTACTTACGACGAGCAGTACTTC. This sequence encodes CASSTSGLTYDEQYF.

With respect to this clone: A much more abundant neighbour one base away suggests this may be a read error. This chain connects TRBV6-6 to TRBJ2-3; TRBD2 matches 13 bases. The CDR3 is 16 amino acids. CDR1 and CDR2 (germline): MNHNY, SVGAGI (reference sequence). Unmatched junction bases numbered 5, after V lost 6 bases and J lost 2 bases. The CDR3 spells CASSPGLAGVTDTQYF. The CDR3 coding sequence is TGTGCCAGCAGCCCCGGACTAGCGGGAGTCACAGATACGCAGTATTTT.

The V gene is TRBV7-2, the J gene TRBJ1-1; maybe TRBD1 (6 bases). The CDR3 is 16 amino acids. Trimming removed 1 base from V and 0 bases from J, with 12 bases in between. Germline-derived CDR1 and CDR2 are SGHTA and FQGNSA. For the CDR3, the DNA is TGTGCCAGCAGCTTAGGTACAGGGACTATGAACACTGAAGCTTTCTTT. Protein: CASSLGTGTMNTEAFF.

The rearrangement links TRBV2 to TRBJ2-3, with D maybe TRBD2 (6 bases). The V end was cut by 3 bases, the J end by 4 bases, with 14 bases between. This CDR3 is built from 15 residues. From germline, CDR1 is SNHLY and CDR2 FYNNEI. CDR3: CASSEISGGPDTQYF. CDR3 bases: TGTGCCAGCAGTGAGATATCCGGGGGTCCAGATACGCAGTATTTT.

The gene calls are TRBV7-9 and TRBJ1-5; 7 bases are shared with TRBD1. Germline values: CDR1 SEHNR, CDR2 FQNEAQ (reference sequence). CDR3 size: 17 residues. Unmatched junction bases numbered 16, after V lost 5 bases and J lost 6 bases. CDR3 sequence reads: CASSHGLGRGMAQPQHF. CDR3 DNA: TGTGCCAGCAGCCACGGACTTGGCAGGGGGATGGCTCAGCCCCAGCATTTT.

The V call is TRBV27, the J call TRBJ1-2, with D maybe TRBD1 (5 bases). The V end lost 2 bases, the J end lost 8 bases, and 12 bases lay between the germline ends. Germline CDR1 is MNHEY and CDR2 is SMNVEV (reference sequence). This CDR3 contains 13 residues. The CDR3 reads CASSLTREHGYTF. The CDR3 nucleotides are TGTGCCAGCAGTTTAACCAGGGAGCACGGCTACACCTTC.

The J gene is TRBJ2-2, the V gene TRBV2; D is possibly TRBD2 (6 bases). V lost 8 bases to trimming and J lost 4 bases, with 14 bases between them. Looked up from germline, CDR1 is SNHLY and CDR2 is FYNNEI. The CDR3 loop spans 14 amino acids. CDR3 DNA sequence: TGTGCCAGCGAGGGCGGGACCGCCACCGGGGAGCTGTTTTTT. It yields the protein CASEGGTATGELFF.

CDR3 in amino acids: CASSEEETQYF. DNA for the CDR3: TGTGCCAGCAGTGAAGAAGAGACCCAGTACTTC. The chain employs TRBV28 and TRBJ2-5; no clear D. Trimming left V 5 bases short and J 3 bases short, with 4 bases between. Germline CDR1 MDHEN, CDR2 SYDVKM. The CDR3 length is 11 residues.

The chain is built from TRBV10-3 and TRBJ2-1; 8 bases map to TRBD2. V was clipped by 2 bases and J by 5 bases; unmatched bases: 14. The length of the CDR3 is 18 residues. The germline V gene has CDR1 ENHRY and CDR2 SYGVKD. The CDR3 loop is CAISEAGTRRALNNEQFF. DNA of the CDR3: TGTGCCATCAGTGAGGCAGGGACTAGAAGGGCTTTAAACAATGAGCAGTTCTTC.

The rearrangement joins TRBV7-2 to TRBJ1-2; D unresolved. Germline CDR1 reads SGHTA; CDR2 reads FQGNSA. The V end lost 2 bases, the J end lost 6 bases, and 13 bases lay between the germline ends. This CDR3 contains 14 residues. The CDR3 here is CASSLSRQFHGYTF. The CDR3 DNA reads as TGTGCCAGCAGCTTAAGCCGTCAGTTCCATGGCTACACCTTC.

The chain couples TRBV15 to TRBJ2-6; tentatively, D is TRBD1 or TRBD2 (5 bases each). The V gene lost 1 base and the J gene lost 2 bases, with 18 bases spanning the gap. The germline CDR1 and CDR2 sequences are LNHNV and YYDKDF (reference sequence). The CDR3 covers 19 residues. The CDR3 protein is CATSRAGTAPGTGANVLTF. The DNA for the CDR3 is TGTGCCACCAGCAGAGCAGGGACCGCACCTGGAACTGGGGCCAACGTCCTGACTTTC.

This clone was counted only a few times. This chain links TRBV5-1 with TRBJ2-7; 7 nucleotides agree with TRBD2. The germline CDR1 and CDR2 sequences are SGHRS and YFSETQ. The CDR3 extends over 16 amino acids. The V gene end was trimmed by 0 bases and the J gene end by 1 base; junction bases not matched to a gene: 7. As DNA, the CDR3 is TGCGCCAGCAGCTTGGGGACTAGTATCGGTTCCTACGAGCAGTACTTC. This encodes CASSLGTSIGSYEQYF.

The genes are TRBV5-1 and TRBJ1-4, with 9 positions matching TRBD1. This CDR3 is built from 15 residues. Germline values: CDR1 SGHRS, CDR2 YFSETQ. V was pared by 2 bases and J by 5 bases, with 4 bases of the junction left unmatched. CDR3 region: CASSLFGQGNEKLFF. In DNA form, the CDR3 reads TGCGCCAGCAGCTTATTCGGACAGGGGAATGAAAAACTGTTTTTT.